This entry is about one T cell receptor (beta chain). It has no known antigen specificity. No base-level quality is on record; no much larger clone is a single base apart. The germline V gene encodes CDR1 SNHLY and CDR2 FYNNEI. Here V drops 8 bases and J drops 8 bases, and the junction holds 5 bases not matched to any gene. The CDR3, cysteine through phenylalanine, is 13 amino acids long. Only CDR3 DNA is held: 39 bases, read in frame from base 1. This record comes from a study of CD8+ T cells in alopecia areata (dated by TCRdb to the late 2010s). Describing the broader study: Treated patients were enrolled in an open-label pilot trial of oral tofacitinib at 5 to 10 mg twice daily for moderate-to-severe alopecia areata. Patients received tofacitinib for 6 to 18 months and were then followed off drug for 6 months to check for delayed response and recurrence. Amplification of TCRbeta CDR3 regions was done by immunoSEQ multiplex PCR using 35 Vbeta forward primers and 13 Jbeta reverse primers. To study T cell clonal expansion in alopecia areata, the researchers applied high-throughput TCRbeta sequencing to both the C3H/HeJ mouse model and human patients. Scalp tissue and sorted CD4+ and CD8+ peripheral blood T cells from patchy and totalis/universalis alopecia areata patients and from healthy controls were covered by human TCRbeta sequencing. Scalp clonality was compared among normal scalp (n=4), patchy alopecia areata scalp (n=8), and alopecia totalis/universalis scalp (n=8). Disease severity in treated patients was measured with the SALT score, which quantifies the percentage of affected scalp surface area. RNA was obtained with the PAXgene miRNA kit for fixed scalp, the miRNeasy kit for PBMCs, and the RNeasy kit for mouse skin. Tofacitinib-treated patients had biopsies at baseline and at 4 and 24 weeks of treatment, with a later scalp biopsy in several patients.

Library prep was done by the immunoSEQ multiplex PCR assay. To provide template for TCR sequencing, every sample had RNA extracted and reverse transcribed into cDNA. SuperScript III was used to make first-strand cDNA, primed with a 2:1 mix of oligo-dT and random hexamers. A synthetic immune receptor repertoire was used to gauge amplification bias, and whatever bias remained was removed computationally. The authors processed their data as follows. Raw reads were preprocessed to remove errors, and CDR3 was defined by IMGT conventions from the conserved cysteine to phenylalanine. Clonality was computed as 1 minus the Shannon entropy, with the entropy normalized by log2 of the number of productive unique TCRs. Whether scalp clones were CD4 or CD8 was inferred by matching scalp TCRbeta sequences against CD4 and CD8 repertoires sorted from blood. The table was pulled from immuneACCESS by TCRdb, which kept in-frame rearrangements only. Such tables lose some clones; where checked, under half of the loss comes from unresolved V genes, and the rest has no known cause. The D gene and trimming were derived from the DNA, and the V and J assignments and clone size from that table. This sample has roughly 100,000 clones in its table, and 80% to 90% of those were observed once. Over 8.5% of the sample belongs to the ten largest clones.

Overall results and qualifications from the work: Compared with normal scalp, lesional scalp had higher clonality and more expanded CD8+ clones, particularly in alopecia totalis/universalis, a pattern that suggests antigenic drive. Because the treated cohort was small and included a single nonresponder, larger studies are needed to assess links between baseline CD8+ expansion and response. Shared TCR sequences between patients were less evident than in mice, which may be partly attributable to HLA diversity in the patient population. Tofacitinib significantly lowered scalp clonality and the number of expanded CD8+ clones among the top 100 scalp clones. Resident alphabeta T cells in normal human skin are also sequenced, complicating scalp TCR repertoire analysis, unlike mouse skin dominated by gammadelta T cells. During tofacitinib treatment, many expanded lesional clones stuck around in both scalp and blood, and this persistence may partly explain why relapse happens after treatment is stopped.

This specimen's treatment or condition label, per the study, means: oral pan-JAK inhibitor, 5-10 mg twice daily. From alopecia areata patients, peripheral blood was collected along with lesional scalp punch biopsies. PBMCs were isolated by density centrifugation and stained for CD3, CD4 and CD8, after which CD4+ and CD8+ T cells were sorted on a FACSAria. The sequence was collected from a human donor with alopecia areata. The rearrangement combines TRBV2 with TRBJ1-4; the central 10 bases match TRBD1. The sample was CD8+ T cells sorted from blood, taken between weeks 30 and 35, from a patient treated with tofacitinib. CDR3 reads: CASRTGGSEKLFF. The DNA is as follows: TGTGCCAGCCGGACAGGGGGAAGCGAAAAACTGTTTTTT. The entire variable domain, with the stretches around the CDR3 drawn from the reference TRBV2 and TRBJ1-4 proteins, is EPEVTQTPSHQVTQMGQEVILRCVPISNHLYFYWYRQILGQKVEFLVSFYNNEISEKSEIFDDQFSVERPDGSNFTLKIRSTKLEDSAMYFCASRTGGSEKLFFGSGTQLSVL.